Sequencing of this T cell receptor (beta chain) was carried out in a study of vaccination effects on CD4 cells after COVID-19. Trimming took off 6 bases at V and 8 bases at J, with 17 bases between the two ends. The CDR3 is 14 residues long. Germline V lookup: CDR1 MRHNA, CDR2 SNTAGT. Having been cultured for less than 13 days, the cells underwent CD4+ T cell isolation. PCR confirmed that the person was infected with SARS-CoV-2 between March and December 2020. The participants, recipients of two vaccine doses, got either BNT162b2 or mRNA-1273. Profiling relied on immunoSEQ multiplex PCR, and the TCRdb table lists in-frame clones only, not all of them. The sample holds tens of thousands of clones; about 75% are singletons and the top ten take under 7.5%. Note on this clone: No antigen is known for it.

The receptor was isolated from a human donor who had a prior SARS-CoV-2 infection. The chain is built from TRBV6-4 and TRBJ2-1; D might be TRBD1 or TRBD2, each matching 5 bases. This specimen consisted of CD4+ T cells from PBMCs cultured without peptide, obtained after COVID-19 vaccination. The CDR3 here is CASSRDPFYYEQFF. The CDR3 nucleotides read TGTGCCAGCAGCCGGGACCCTTTTTACTATGAGCAGTTCTTC.